The sequence of this T cell receptor (beta chain) was determined in a study of T cell repertoires in ileal Crohn's disease. Study-wide points: Compared with CD4 T cells, sorted CD8 cells carried more expanded clones. Active smokers at surgery had more clonal expansions than non-smokers. All patients with clonality above 26.8% had endoscopic recurrence.

This table comes from immunoSEQ multiplex PCR, and its TCRdb copy is limited to in-frame clones, with some not included. The repertoire holds thousands of clones, with 95% to 96% as singletons. This CDR3 spans 15 amino acids. Trimming took off 6 bases at V and 4 bases at J, with 18 bases between the two ends. The germline gives CDR1 SNHLY, CDR2 FYNNEI. Eligibility required adulthood, ileal or ileocolonic Crohn's disease and indicated ileocolonic resection. Turning to this clone: Its antigen is currently unknown.

This clonotype was sampled from an adult with Crohn's disease. The V call is TRBV2, the J call TRBJ1-2; TRBD1 might be the D (6 bases). Material: ileal tissue. CDR3 region: CASSMTIGQPYGYTF. DNA of the CDR3: TGTGCCAGCAGCATGACCATCGGACAGCCCTATGGCTACACCTTC.